This T cell receptor beta chain was obtained from a study of blood T cell repertoires in COVID-19. Background on the study: Specimens from acute and convalescent COVID-19 originated in the United States, Italy and Spain. PBMCs, B-cell-depleted T cells, or T cells were the source of the cDNA or gDNA that made up the material.

Original analysis: For nucleated cells, counts were estimated from reference gene primer amplification. Libraries were prepared by immunoSEQ multiplex PCR; TCRdb keeps only in-frame clonotypes and omits some of them. The D gene and trimming were derived from the DNA, and the V and J assignments and clone size from that table. Found here are about 210,000 clones, over 70% of them singletons; the top ten hold 2.5% to 3.5%. The germline CDR1 and CDR2 sequences are SGHVS and FQNEAQ. V was clipped by 5 bases and J by 3 bases; unmatched bases: 14. This CDR3 has 18 residues. This sequence originates from a man in his fifties with active or convalescent COVID-19. The specimen was peripheral blood. The chain combines TRBV7-8 with TRBJ1-2, with 11 bases aligning to TRBD1. The CDR3 nucleotides are TGTGCCAGCAGCGCCCGCGCCGGGACAGGGGGTCGCGACTATGGCTACACCTTC. It is translated as CASSARAGTGGRDYGYTF.